Presented here are 22 T cell receptor beta chains from one specimen sequenced in a study of blood T cells in healthy people across ages. Primers used in a second PCR of about 7 to 12 cycles were a sample-barcoded 5' primer and a J-beta primer mix. TCRdb re-derived calls from the 5' RACE reads in MiXCR, one entry per CDR3 protein. The sample includes 1.8 million or so distinct CDR3 sequences, roughly two fifths of them seen just once. What was sequenced was blood. These receptors were collected from a human donor in good health.

Turning to this clonotype: This may stem from a read error, because a much larger clone lies one nucleotide away. V gene TRBV12-3 or TRBV12-4 combines with J gene TRBJ2-1; D possibly corresponds to TRBD1 (6 bases). CDR3 size: 12 residues. The CDR3 DNA is TGTACCTCTCGGGACATCACGGATGAGCAGTTCTTC. Its protein is CTSRDITDEQFF.

This clonotype showed up just a few times. The genes are TRBV28 and TRBJ1-5, with D unclear. Germline CDR1 reads MDHEN; CDR2 reads SYDVKM. Trimming pared 5 bases from V and 0 bases from J, leaving 11 bases between. The CDR3 is 15 residues long. This CDR3 is CASSVPWRSNQPQHF. The CDR3 DNA reads as TGTGCCAGCAGTGTCCCTTGGCGTAGCAATCAGCCCCAGCATTTT.

This clonotype was counted only a few times. The chain carries TRBV6-4 and TRBJ2-1; the match to TRBD2 covers 10 bases. Germline-derived CDR1 and CDR2 are MRHNA and SNTAGT. The ends lost 7 bases at V and 7 bases at J; junction bases unmatched: 7. CDR3 length: 14 residues. The CDR3: CASKAGGPGNEQFF. The CDR3 DNA follows: TGTGCCAGCAAAGCGGGGGGGCCGGGGAATGAGCAGTTCTTC.

This clonotype was counted at least ten times. V usage is TRBV29-1 and J usage is TRBJ1-2, with D hard to call. V lost 7 bases and J 0 bases, leaving 12 bases between the germline ends. The V gene's germline CDR1 is SQVTM and CDR2 ANQGSEA. This CDR3 contains 13 residues. CDR3 in DNA: TGCAGCGCCGACGGAGGAGCTAACTATGGCTACACCTTC. Protein: CSADGGANYGYTF.

The genes are TRBV12-3 or TRBV12-4 and TRBJ1-2, with 9 bases matching TRBD1. After removal of 5 bases from V and 3 bases from J, the junction contained 7 bases not matched to a gene. CDR3 size: 15 residues. CDR3 DNA: TGTGCCAGCAGTCTACAGGGGGCCAGGGACTATGGCTACACCTTC. It translates to CASSLQGARDYGYTF.

J is TRBJ2-5 and V is TRBV4-2; no clear D. V was cut by 4 bases and J by 5 bases, with 23 bases left in between. Germline V gene lookup returns CDR1 LGHNA and CDR2 YNFKEQ. The CDR3 length is 17 residues. The CDR3 sequence: CASSPHVDAISSETQYF. In nucleotides, the CDR3 is TGTGCCAGCAGCCCCCACGTGGACGCAATTTCGAGCGAGACCCAGTACTTC.

V usage is TRBV9 and J usage is TRBJ2-4; 9 bases map to TRBD2. The closer fit of TRBJ2-7 to the DNA end suggests the J call may be wrong. The germline CDR1 and CDR2 sequences are SGDLS and YYNGEE. CDR3 length equals 15 residues. The DNA for the CDR3 is TGTGCCAGCAGCGTCTCAAGCGGGGGGAACTACGAGCAGTACTTC. This codes for CASSVSSGGNYEQYF.

The rearrangement links TRBV4-3 to TRBJ1-4; 8 nucleotides agree with TRBD1. The CDR3 is 16 amino acids. CDR1 and CDR2 from the germline V gene are LGHNA and YSLEER. J was trimmed by 5 bases and V by 0 bases; bases with no gene match: 5. The CDR3 sequence is CASSQDLGQENEKLFF. The CDR3 region has the DNA TGCGCCAGCAGCCAAGACTTGGGACAGGAAAATGAAAAACTGTTTTTT.

The chain uses TRBV7-6 and TRBJ2-2; D gene unclear. The germline V and J ends were trimmed by 1 base and 6 bases, with 9 bases remaining between them. The CDR3 is 14 amino acids. Germline V lookup: CDR1 SGHVS, CDR2 FNYEAQ. CDR3 region: CASSLDLESGELFF. CDR3 sequence (DNA): TGTGCCAGCAGCTTAGATTTGGAGTCCGGGGAGCTGTTTTTT. The full variable domain, in which reference TRBV7-6 and TRBJ2-2 provide the parts outside the CDR3, is GAGVSQSPRYKVTKRGQDVALRCDPISGHVSLYWYRQALGQGPEFLTYFNYEAQQDKSGLPNDRFSAERPEGSISTLTIQRTEQRDSAMYRCASSLDLESGELFFGEGSRLTVL.

This clonotype has more than one count but fewer than ten. The chain employs TRBV9 and TRBJ1-5; 10 bases agree with TRBD1. The germline CDR1 and CDR2 sequences are SGDLS and YYNGEE. V lost 3 bases to trimming and J lost 7 bases; unmatched junction nucleotides: 7. The CDR3 runs to 15 residues. Written as DNA, the CDR3 is TGTGCCAGCAGCGCGACAGGGGGCGTTGGGCAGCCCCAGCATTTT. This translates into CASSATGGVGQPQHF.

A few counts support this clonotype. This chain joins TRBV20-1 and TRBJ2-3; weak D call: TRBD1 (5 bases). The CDR3 has 14 amino acids. Germline V gene lookup returns CDR1 DFQATT and CDR2 SNEGSKA (reference sequence). Trimming took 5 bases from V and 2 from J, leaving 14 bases between them. DNA of the CDR3: TGCAGTGCTTCCGGACATTCCAACACAGATACGCAGTATTTT. Protein product: CSASGHSNTDTQYF.

This clonotype was seen a handful of times. CDR3 region: CSVEDLVWGRRNTEAFF. The CDR3 DNA is TGCAGCGTTGAAGATCTCGTCTGGGGAAGGAGGAACACTGAAGCTTTCTTT. The rearrangement joins TRBV29-1 to TRBJ1-1; D gene uncertain. This CDR3 contains 17 residues. Germline CDR1 and CDR2: SQVTM and ANQGSEA. Trimming took 0 bases from V and 1 from J, leaving 18 bases between them.

This chain joins TRBV25-1 and TRBJ1-4; D is perhaps TRBD1 (6 bases). Trimming cost V 4 bases and J 7 bases, with 25 bases left between them. The V gene's germline CDR1 is MGHDK and CDR2 SYGVNS. The CDR3 loop spans 18 amino acids. The CDR3 DNA reads TGTGCCAGCAGTGTGCCGGGGGGGGCGGAAAGGGCTAGTGAAAAACTGTTTTTT. This gives the protein CASSVPGGAERASEKLFF.

The chain employs TRBV5-8 and TRBJ2-1, with D perhaps matching TRBD1 (6 bases). The V gene lost 0 bases and the J gene lost 8 bases, with 12 bases spanning the gap. This CDR3 has 14 residues. In germline, CDR1 is SGHTS, CDR2 YDEGEE. DNA of the CDR3: TGTGCCAGCAGCTTGGAATACAGGGTCGATGAGCAGTTCTTC. Translated: CASSLEYRVDEQFF.

For the CDR3, the DNA is TGTGCCAGCAGCTCGAGAAACGGAAACTATGGCTACACCTTC. Protein: CASSSRNGNYGYTF. This chain links TRBV7-2 with TRBJ1-2; D is undetermined. The CDR3 has 14 residues. Trimming shortened V by 4 bases and J by 2 bases, and 11 bases separated the two germline ends. Germline lookup yields CDR1 SGHTA and CDR2 FQGNSA. Based on the CDR3 plus reference TRBV7-2 and TRBJ1-2, the full variable domain is GAGVSQSPSNKVTEKGKDVELRCDPISGHTALYWYRQSLGQGLEFLIYFQGNSAPDKSGLPSDRFSAERTGGSVSTLTIQRTQQEDSAVYLCASSSRNGNYGYTFGSGTRLTVV.

This clonotype was seen repeatedly, ten times or more. The chain recombines TRBV27 with TRBJ2-3; 10 nucleotides line up with TRBD1. The CDR3 spans 15 residues. The trim removed 5 bases at V and 6 bases at J, leaving 8 bases unmatched. Germline assignment: CDR1 MNHEY and CDR2 SMNVEV (reference sequence). The CDR3 DNA sequence: TGTGCCAGCAGTCCCCGGGGACAGGGGTCGGATACGCAGTATTTT. Protein: CASSPRGQGSDTQYF.

This clonotype was counted a few times. The chain joins TRBV6-2 or TRBV6-3 to TRBJ2-5; TRBD1 matches 9 bases. Trimming removed 4 bases from V and 5 bases from J; junction bases left unmatched: 5. Germline lookup yields CDR1 MNHEY and CDR2 SVGEGT. This CDR3 contains 14 residues. The CDR3 nucleotides are TGTGCCAGCAGTTCCGGGGACAGGGTTGAGACCCAGTACTTC. Amino acid sequence: CASSSGDRVETQYF.

The chain employs TRBV5-5 and TRBJ2-7, with D unclear. Germline CDR1 reads SGHKS; CDR2 reads YYEKEE (reference sequence). This CDR3 has 14 residues. Trimming cost V 6 bases and J 3 bases, with 16 bases left between them. The CDR3, as DNA: TGTGCCAGCACTTTGAAGGGCAAGGACTACGAGCAGTACTTC. Protein: CASTLKGKDYEQYF.

Notes on this clonotype: Germline is not matched at one junction end, which may reflect a read error. The chain joins TRBV5-6 to TRBJ1-1, with D tentatively TRBD1 (6 bases). CDR1 and CDR2 (germline): SGHDT, YYEEEE. The CDR3 is made up of 17 amino acids. The CDR3 nucleotides are TGTGCCGGCAGCACCCCGATCGGGGGGCTCTACGGCCCTGAAGCTTTCTTT. This encodes CAGSTPIGGLYGPEAFF. Variable domain in full (rest from reference TRBV5-6 and TRBJ1-1): DAGVTQSPTHLIKTRGQQVTLRCSPKSGHDTVSWYQQALGQGPQFIFQYYEEEERQRGNFPDRFSGHQFPNYSSELNVNALLLGDSALYLCAGSTPIGGLYGPEAFFGQGTRLTVV.

This clonotype was detected a few times. This sequence joins TRBV20-1 and TRBJ1-2, with D maybe TRBD1 (5 bases). Germline values: CDR1 DFQATT, CDR2 SNEGSKA (reference sequence). Trimming pared 2 bases from V and 6 bases from J, leaving 10 bases between. This CDR3 has 12 residues. CDR3: CSARQGSHGYTF. Written as DNA, the CDR3 is TGCAGTGCTAGACAGGGATCGCATGGCTACACCTTC.

This chain joins TRBV4-1 and TRBJ1-2, with unresolved D. Germline V CDR1 and CDR2: MGHRA, YSYEKL. CDR3 length: 16 amino acids. Between the trimmed V and J ends, which lost 2 bases and 9 bases, there was a span of 22 bases. In DNA, the CDR3 is TGCGCCAGCAGCCAACCTCAGTCGGGGTTAGCAACCAGCTACACCTTC. Translation: CASSQPQSGLATSYTF.

The chain joins TRBV6-6 to TRBJ1-1; 7 nucleotides line up with TRBD1. V dropped 6 bases and J dropped 11; count of bases not matched to a gene: 15. CDR3 length: 14 residues. Germline values: CDR1 MNHNY, CDR2 SVGAGI (reference sequence). The CDR3 bases are TGTGCCAGCAGATTGTACCGGGACAGCCAACGGGCTTTCTTT. This translates into CASRLYRDSQRAFF.